A selection of T cell receptor beta chains follows, all from one sample in a study of blood T cells in healthy people across ages. A single record per CDR3 protein comes from TCRdb applying MiXCR to the 5' RACE reads. This table has over 500,000 distinct CDR3 sequences, roughly half appearing once. Sequencing input: blood. The receptors stem from a woman of 80 years or more in good health. The CDR3 runs from the conserved cysteine through the conserved F or W.

TRBJ2-1	TRBV14	CASTSQYRRQGRQFF
TRBJ2-3	TRBV28	CASRQNGPTQYF
TRBJ2-7	TRBV6-5	CASSYSAVVRGYEQYF
TRBJ1-2	TRBV5-1	CASSTRTGGTSGYTF
TRBJ2-3	TRBV7-2	CASTSRGGLGTDTQYF
TRBJ2-5	TRBV5-1	CASSLTTSGEETQYF
TRBJ2-6	TRBV7-9	CASRADAVSGANVLTF
TRBJ2-3	TRBV6-5	CASSYSKGPTDIQYF
TRBJ2-1	TRBV7-3	CASSLSLGTGGIRANEQFF
TRBJ1-2	TRBV12-3/TRBV12-4	CASSRTGVGYGYTF
TRBJ2-5	TRBV5-5	CASSFLLTGGETQYF
TRBJ2-3	TRBV5-1	CASSLDRASGKRDTQYF
TRBJ2-7	TRBV30	CAWSGGYGYEQYF
TRBJ2-3	TRBV21-1	CASSITGTLCTDTQYF
TRBJ1-5	TRBV7-8	CASSRRRNQPQHF
TRBJ1-2	TRBV15	CATSRDRGGYTF
TRBJ2-7	TRBV27	CASSLSLGAWSEQYF
TRBJ2-3	TRBV6-4	CASSELASSTDTQYF
TRBJ2-5	TRBV5-5	CASSRGWPLGEQYF
TRBJ2-7	TRBV28	CASSFFNTGAYEQYF
TRBJ2-3	TRBV7-2	CASSFAQGALTDTQYF
TRBJ2-3	TRBV5-1	CASSFTGRGTDTQYF
TRBJ2-3	TRBV7-9	CASSFGGTGSRTDTQYF
TRBJ1-6	TRBV20-1	CSARQGAGNSPLHF
TRBJ2-5	TRBV2	CASVDGETQYF
TRBJ2-7	TRBV29-1	CSVRQGSDEQYF
TRBJ2-1	TRBV11-2	CASSSRVTGYNEQFF
TRBJ2-1	TRBV13	CVSSNRGGNNEQFF
TRBJ1-5	TRBV20-1	CSALKKRIFNQPQHF
TRBJ1-2	TRBV7-9	CASSPWTGDQYYGYTF
TRBJ2-1	TRBV4-1	CASSPKDIDEQFF
TRBJ1-1	TRBV6-1	CASIDRALAAFF
TRBJ2-2	TRBV9	CASSVFYPGELFF
TRBJ1-2	TRBV12-3/TRBV12-4	CASNLSHRQGTYGYTF
.	TRBV20-1	CSASSGGQANEQYF
.	TRBV6-2/TRBV6-3	CASSPTGRGSYEQYF
TRBJ1-1	TRBV2	CASRAGMNTEAFF
TRBJ2-5	TRBV7-9	CASRKGANQETQYF
TRBJ2-1	TRBV28	CASSSRGAQFF
TRBJ2-1	TRBV6-6	CASSYPQSSYNEQFF
TRBJ2-3	TRBV20-1	CSARSTGSSTDTQYF
TRBJ2-1	TRBV7-3	CASSLNGSPLYNEQFF
.	TRBV7-9	CASSFTGAYEQYF
TRBJ2-3	TRBV3-1	CASSQVRRDTQYF
TRBJ1-4	TRBV28	CASSATGTGREKLFF
TRBJ1-4	TRBV29-1	CSVEDGQLNEKLFF
TRBJ1-5	TRBV3-1	CASSQDSLWATVAQHF
TRBJ2-1	TRBV7-9	CASSRGSDSNEQFF
TRBJ2-3	TRBV28	CASSPGTGFASDTQYF
TRBJ2-1	TRBV20-1	CSARNRDTPYNEQFF